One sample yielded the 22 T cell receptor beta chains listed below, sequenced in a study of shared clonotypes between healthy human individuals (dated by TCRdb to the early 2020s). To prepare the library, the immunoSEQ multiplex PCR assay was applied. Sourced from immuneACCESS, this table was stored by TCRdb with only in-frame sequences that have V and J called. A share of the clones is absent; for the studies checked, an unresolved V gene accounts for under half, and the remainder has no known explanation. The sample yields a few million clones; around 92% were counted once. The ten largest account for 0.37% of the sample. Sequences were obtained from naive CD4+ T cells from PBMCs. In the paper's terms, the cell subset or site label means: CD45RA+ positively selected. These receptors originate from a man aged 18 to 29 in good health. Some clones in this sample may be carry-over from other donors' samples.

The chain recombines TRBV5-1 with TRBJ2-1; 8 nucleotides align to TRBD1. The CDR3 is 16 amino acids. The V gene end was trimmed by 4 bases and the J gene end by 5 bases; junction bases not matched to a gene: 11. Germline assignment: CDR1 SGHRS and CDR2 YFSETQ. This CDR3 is CASSPVGQGANNEQFF. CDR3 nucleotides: TGCGCCAGCAGCCCGGTGGGCCAGGGGGCCAACAATGAGCAGTTCTTC. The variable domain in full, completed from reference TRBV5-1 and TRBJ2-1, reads KAGVTQTPRYLIKTRGQQVTLSCSPISGHRSVSWYQQTPGQGLQFLFEYFSETQRNKGNFPGRFSGRQFSNSRSEMNVSTLELGDSALYLCASSPVGQGANNEQFFGPGTRLTVL.

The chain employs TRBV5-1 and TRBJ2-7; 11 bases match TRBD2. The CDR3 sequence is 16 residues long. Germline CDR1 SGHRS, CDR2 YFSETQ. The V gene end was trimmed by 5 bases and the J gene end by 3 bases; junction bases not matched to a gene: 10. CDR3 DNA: TGCGCCAGCAGTATAATATTAGCGGGAGGGAGCTACGAGCAGTACTTC. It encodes CASSIILAGGSYEQYF.

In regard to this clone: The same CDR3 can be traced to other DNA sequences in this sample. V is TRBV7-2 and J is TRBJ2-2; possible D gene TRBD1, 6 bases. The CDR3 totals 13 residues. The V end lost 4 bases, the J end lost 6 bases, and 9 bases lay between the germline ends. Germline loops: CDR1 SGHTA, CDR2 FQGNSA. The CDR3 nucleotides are TGTGCCAGCAGCTCCCAGGGGCCCGGGGAGCTGTTTTTT. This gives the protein CASSSQGPGELFF.

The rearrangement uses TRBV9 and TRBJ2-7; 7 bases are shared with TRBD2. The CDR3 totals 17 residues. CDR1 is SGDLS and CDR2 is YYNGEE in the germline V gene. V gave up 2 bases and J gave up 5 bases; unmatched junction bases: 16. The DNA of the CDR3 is TGTGCCAGCAGCGTGAGCGGGACCCCGAGTGGGAGAGACGAGCAGTACTTC. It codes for CASSVSGTPSGRDEQYF.

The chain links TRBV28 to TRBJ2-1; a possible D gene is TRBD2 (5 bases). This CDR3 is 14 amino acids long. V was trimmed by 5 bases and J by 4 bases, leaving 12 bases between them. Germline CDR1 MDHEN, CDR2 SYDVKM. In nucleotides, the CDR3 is TGTGCCAGCAGTCCTGGCGGACTGTACAATGAGCAGTTCTTC. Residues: CASSPGGLYNEQFF.

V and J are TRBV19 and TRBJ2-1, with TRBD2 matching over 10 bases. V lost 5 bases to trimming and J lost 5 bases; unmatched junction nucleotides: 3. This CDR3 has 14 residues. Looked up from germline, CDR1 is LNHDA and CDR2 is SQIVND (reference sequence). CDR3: CASSGTSAHNEQFF. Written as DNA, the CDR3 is TGTGCCAGTAGTGGGACTAGCGCCCACAATGAGCAGTTCTTC.

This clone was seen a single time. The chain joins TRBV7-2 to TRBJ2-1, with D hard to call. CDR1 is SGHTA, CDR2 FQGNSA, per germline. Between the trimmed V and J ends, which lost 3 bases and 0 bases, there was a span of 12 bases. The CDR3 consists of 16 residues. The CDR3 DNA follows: TGTGCCAGCAGCTTCTACCCAGGCGACTCCTACAATGAGCAGTTCTTC. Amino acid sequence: CASSFYPGDSYNEQFF.

The DNA for the CDR3 is TGTGCCAGTAGTTCCACTAGCGAATCTGGGGCCAACGTCCTGACTTTC. Its protein is CASSSTSESGANVLTF. The chain employs TRBV19 and TRBJ2-6; 7 bases fit TRBD2. The germline V gene has CDR1 LNHDA and CDR2 SQIVND (reference sequence). CDR3 size: 16 residues. The V and J ends lost 5 bases and 1 base, in that order; junction bases with no gene match: 5. Full variable domain (rest looked up from reference TRBV19 and TRBJ2-6): DGGITQSPKYLFRKEGQNVTLSCEQNLNHDAMYWYRQDPGQGLRLIYYSQIVNDFQKGDIAEGYSVSREKKESFPLTVTSAQKNPTAFYLCASSSTSESGANVLTFGAGSRLTVL.

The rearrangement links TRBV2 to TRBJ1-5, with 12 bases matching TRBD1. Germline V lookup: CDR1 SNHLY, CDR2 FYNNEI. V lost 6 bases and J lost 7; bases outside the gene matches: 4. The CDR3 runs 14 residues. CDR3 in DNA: TGTGCCAGCAGGGGGACAGGGGGCCTGCAGCCCCAGCATTTT. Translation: CASRGTGGLQPQHF.

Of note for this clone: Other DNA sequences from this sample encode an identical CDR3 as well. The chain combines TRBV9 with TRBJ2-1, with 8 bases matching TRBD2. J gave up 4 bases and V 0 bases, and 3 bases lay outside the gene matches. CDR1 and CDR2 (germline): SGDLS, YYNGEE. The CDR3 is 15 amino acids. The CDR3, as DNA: TGTGCCAGCAGCGTAGGAAGCGGGGGTTACAATGAGCAGTTCTTC. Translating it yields CASSVGSGGYNEQFF.

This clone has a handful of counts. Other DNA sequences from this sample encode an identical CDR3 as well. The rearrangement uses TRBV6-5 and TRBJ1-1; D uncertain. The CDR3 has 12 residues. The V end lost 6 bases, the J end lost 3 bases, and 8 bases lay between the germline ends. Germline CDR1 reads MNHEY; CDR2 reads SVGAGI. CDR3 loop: CASSRQDTEAFF. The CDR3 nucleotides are TGTGCCAGCAGCCGACAAGACACTGAAGCTTTCTTT.

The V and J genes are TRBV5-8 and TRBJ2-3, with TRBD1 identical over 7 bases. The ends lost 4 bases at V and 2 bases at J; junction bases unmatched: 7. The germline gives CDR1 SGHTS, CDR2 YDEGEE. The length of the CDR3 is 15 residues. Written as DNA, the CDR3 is TGTGCCAGCAGCCTGGGACAGACTTACACAGATACGCAGTATTTT. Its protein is CASSLGQTYTDTQYF.

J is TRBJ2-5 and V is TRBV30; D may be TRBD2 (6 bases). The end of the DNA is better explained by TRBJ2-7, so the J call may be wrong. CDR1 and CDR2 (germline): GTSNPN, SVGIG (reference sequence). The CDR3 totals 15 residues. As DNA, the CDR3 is TGTGCCTGGAGTGTAAAGCGGGTTTCCGAGGACGAGCAGTACTTC. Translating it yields CAWSVKRVSEDEQYF.

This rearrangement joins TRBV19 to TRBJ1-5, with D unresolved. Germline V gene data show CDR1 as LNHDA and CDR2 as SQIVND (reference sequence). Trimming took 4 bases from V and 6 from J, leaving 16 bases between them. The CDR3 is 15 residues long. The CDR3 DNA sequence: TGTGCCAGTAGTAATAGTTTTGTTCCGGGTCAGCCCCAGCATTTT. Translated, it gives CASSNSFVPGQPQHF.

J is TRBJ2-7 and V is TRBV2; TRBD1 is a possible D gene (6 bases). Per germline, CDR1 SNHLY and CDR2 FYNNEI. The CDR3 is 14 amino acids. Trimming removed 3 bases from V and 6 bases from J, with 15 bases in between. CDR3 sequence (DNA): TGTGCCAGCAGTGACCTCAGGGGCCGTGCCGAGCAGTACTTC. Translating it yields CASSDLRGRAEQYF.

In nucleotides, the CDR3 is TGCGCCAGCAGCCGGCGGTCAGCCTCCTACAATGAGCAGTTCTTC. This codes for CASSRRSASYNEQFF. V usage is TRBV4-3 and J usage is TRBJ2-1; D gene unclear. The V end was cut by 4 bases, the J end by 0 bases, with 10 bases between. Germline V gene lookup returns CDR1 LGHNA and CDR2 YSLEER. This CDR3 has 15 residues.

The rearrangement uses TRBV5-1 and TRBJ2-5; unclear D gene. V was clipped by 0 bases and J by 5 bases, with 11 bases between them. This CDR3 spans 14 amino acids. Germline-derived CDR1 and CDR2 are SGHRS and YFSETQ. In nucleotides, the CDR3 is TGCGCCAGCAGCTTGGTCTCGACTCGGGAGACCCAGTACTTC. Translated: CASSLVSTRETQYF.

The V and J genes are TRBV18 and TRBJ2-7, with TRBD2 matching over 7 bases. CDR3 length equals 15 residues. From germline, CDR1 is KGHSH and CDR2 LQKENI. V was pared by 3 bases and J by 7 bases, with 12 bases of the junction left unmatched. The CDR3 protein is CASSPPGLPPEEQYF. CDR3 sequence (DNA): TGTGCCAGCTCACCCCCGGGACTACCACCGGAGGAGCAGTACTTC.

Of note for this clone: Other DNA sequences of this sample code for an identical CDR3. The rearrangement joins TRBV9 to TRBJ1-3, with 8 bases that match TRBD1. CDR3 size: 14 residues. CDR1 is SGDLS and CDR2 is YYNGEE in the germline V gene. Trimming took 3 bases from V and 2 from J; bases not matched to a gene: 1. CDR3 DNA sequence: TGTGCCAGCAGCGCACAGGGGGCTGGAAACACCATATATTTT. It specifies CASSAQGAGNTIYF.

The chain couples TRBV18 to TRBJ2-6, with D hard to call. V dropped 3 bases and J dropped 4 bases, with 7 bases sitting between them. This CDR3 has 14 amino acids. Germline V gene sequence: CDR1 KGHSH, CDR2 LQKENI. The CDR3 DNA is TGTGCCAGCTCACCCACTATGGGGGCCAACGTCCTGACTTTC. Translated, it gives CASSPTMGANVLTF.

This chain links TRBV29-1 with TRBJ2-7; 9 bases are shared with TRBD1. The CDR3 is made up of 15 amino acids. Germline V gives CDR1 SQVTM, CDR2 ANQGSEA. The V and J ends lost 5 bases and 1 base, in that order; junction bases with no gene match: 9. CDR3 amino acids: CSVNLGQGHSYEQYF. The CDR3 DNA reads TGCAGCGTTAATTTAGGACAGGGGCATTCCTACGAGCAGTACTTC.

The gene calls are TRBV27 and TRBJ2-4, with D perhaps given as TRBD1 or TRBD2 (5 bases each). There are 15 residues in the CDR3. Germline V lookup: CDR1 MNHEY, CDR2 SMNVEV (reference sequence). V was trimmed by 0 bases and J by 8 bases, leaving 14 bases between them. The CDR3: CASSLSGTGWDIQYF. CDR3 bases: TGTGCCAGCAGTTTATCAGGGACGGGGTGGGACATTCAGTACTTC.